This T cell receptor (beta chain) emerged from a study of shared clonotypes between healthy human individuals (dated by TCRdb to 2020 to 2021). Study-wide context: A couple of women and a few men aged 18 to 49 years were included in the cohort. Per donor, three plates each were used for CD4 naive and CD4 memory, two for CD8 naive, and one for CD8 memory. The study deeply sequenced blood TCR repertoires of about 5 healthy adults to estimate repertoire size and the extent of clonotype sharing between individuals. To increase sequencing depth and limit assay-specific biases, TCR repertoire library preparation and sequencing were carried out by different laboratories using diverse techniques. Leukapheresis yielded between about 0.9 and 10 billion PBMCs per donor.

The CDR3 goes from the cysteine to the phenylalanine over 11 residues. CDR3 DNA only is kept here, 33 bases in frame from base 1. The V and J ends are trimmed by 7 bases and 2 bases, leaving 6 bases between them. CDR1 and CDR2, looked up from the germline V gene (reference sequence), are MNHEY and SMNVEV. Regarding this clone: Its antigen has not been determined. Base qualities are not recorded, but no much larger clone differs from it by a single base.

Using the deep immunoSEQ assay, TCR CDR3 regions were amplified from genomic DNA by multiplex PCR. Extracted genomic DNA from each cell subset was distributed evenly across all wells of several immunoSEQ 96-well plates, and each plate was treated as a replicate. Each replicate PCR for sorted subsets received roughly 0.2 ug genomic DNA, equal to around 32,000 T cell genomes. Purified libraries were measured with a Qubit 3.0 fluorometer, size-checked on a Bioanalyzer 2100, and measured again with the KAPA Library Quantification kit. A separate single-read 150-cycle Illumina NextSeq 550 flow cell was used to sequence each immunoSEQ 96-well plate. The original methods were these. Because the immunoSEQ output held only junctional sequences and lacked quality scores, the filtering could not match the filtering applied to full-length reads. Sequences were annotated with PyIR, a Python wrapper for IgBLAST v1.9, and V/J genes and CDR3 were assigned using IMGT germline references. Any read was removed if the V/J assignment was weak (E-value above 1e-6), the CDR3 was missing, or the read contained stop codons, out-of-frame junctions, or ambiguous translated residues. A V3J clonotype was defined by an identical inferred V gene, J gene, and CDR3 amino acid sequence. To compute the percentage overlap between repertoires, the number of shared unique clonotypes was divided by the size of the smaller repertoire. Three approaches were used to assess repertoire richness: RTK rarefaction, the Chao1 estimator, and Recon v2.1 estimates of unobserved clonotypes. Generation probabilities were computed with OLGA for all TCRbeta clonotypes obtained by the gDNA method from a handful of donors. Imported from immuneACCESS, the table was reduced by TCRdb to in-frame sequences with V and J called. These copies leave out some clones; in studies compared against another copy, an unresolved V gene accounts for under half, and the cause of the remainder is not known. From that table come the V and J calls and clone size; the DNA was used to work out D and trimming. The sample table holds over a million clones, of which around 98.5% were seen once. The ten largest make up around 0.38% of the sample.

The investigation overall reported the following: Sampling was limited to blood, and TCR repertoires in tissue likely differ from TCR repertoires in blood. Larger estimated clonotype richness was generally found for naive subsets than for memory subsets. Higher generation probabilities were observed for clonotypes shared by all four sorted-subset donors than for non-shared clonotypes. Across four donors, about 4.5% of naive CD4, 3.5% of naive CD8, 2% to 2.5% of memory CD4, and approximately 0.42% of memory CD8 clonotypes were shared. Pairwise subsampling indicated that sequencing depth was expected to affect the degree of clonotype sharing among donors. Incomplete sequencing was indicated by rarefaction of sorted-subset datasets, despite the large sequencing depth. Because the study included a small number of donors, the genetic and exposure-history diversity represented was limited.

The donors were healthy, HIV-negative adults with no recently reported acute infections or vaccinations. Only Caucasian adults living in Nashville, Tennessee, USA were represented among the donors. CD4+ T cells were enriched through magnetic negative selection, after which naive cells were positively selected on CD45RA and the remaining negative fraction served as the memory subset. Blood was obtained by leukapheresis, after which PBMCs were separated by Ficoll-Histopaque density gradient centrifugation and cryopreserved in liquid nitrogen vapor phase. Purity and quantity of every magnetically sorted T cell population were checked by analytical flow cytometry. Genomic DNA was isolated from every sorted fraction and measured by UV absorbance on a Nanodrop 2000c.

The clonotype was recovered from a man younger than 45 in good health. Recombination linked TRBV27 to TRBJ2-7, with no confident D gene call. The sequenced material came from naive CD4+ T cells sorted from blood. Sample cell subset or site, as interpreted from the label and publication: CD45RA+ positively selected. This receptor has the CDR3 CASNDTYEQYF. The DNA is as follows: TGTGCCAGCAACGATACCTACGAGCAGTACTTC.